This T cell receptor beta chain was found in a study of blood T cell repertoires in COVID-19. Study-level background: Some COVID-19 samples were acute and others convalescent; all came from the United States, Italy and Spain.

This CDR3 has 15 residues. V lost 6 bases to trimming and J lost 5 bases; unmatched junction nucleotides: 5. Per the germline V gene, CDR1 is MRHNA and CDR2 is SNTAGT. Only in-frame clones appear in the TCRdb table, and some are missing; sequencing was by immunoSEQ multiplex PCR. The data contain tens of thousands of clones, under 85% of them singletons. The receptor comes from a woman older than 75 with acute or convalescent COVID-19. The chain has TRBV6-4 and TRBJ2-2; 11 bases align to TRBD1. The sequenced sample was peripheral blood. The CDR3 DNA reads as TGTGCCAGCAGCCCCGGGACAGGGGGGACCGGGGAGCTGTTTTTT. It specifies CASSPGTGGTGELFF.